A selection of T cell receptor beta chains follows, all from one sample in a study of T cells in Graves' hyperthyroidism and ophthalmopathy. TCRdb re-analysed the multiplex PCR reads in MiXCR, keeping a single row per CDR3 protein. The repertoire consists of 750,000 to 900,000 distinct CDR3 sequences, with roughly 40% occurring once and the leading ten covering roughly 8.3%. Specimen: blood. The receptors originated from a man aged 18 to 29 with Graves' hyperthyroidism. The CDR3 runs from the conserved cysteine through the conserved F or W. The D gene is left open where the match is weak. Some rows mark clone size as missing; the rest say once, few, many or name a class of expanded clone.

CDR3nt: TGTGCCAGCAGCTTCGACCCGGGGGAAAACACCATATATTTT
CDR3aa: CASSFDPGENTIYF
abundance: .
v_gene: TRBV9
j_gene: TRBJ1-3
d_gene: .

CDR3nt: TGCAGTGCTAGAGCGGGGGCCCTGCAATGGCCCCAGCATTTT
CDR3aa: CSARAGALQWPQHF
abundance: .
v_gene: TRBV20-1
j_gene: TRBJ1-5
d_gene: .

CDR3nt: TGTGCCACCGGGACAGCAATTTATAGCAATCAGCCCCAGCATTTT
CDR3aa: CATGTAIYSNQPQHF
abundance: .
v_gene: TRBV10-3
j_gene: TRBJ1-5
d_gene: TRBD1

CDR3nt: TGTGCCACCAGCCCTTCTACTCAACCCGGGGGCTACACCTTC
CDR3aa: CATSPSTQPGGYTF
abundance: few
v_gene: TRBV15
j_gene: TRBJ1-2
d_gene: .

CDR3nt: TGTGCCAGCAGTTTAACGCCGCCCGCTGAAGCTTTCTTT
CDR3aa: CASSLTPPAEAFF
abundance: .
v_gene: TRBV7-2
j_gene: TRBJ1-1
d_gene: .

CDR3nt: TGCAGCGTTGGGGACGGCGCTGGTCAGCCCCAGCATTTT
CDR3aa: CSVGDGAGQPQHF
abundance: few
v_gene: TRBV29-1
j_gene: TRBJ1-5
d_gene: .

CDR3nt: TGTGCCAGCAGCTTCGCCCAGGGCGTTTCTAATGAAAAACTGTTTTTT
CDR3aa: CASSFAQGVSNEKLFF
abundance: few
v_gene: TRBV7-2
j_gene: TRBJ1-4
d_gene: .

CDR3nt: TGTGCCACCAGCAGAGAACAGCGCACCGGGGAGCTGTTTTTT
CDR3aa: CATSREQRTGELFF
abundance: .
v_gene: TRBV15
j_gene: TRBJ2-2
d_gene: .

CDR3nt: TGCAGCGTTGCGGGGACAGGCGCAGAGACCCAGTACTTC
CDR3aa: CSVAGTGAETQYF
abundance: .
v_gene: TRBV29-1
j_gene: TRBJ2-5
d_gene: TRBD1

CDR3nt: TGTGCCAGCAGCTTATCGTTGGATGCCGGGGAGCTGTTTTTT
CDR3aa: CASSLSLDAGELFF
abundance: few
v_gene: TRBV7-9
j_gene: TRBJ2-2
d_gene: .

CDR3nt: TGTGCCCAGGGCGGCGGGAATTCACCCCTCCACTTT
CDR3aa: CAQGGGNSPLHF
abundance: .
v_gene: TRBV2
j_gene: TRBJ1-6
d_gene: .

CDR3nt: TGCAGCGTTGAAAGGGGGGGGGGCTACACCTTC
CDR3aa: CSVERGGGYTF
abundance: many
v_gene: TRBV29-1
j_gene: TRBJ1-2
d_gene: .

CDR3nt: TGTGCCAGCACCTCCGGGACTAGCTCATCCGAGCAGTACTTC
CDR3aa: CASTSGTSSSEQYF
abundance: many
v_gene: TRBV7-2
j_gene: TRBJ2-7
d_gene: TRBD2

CDR3nt: TGTGCCAGCTTGCGTGGGGCCACTGAAGCTTTCTTT
CDR3aa: CASLRGATEAFF
abundance: .
v_gene: TRBV2
j_gene: TRBJ1-1
d_gene: .

CDR3nt: TGCGCCAGCAGCCCACACCCCCTGAACACTGAAGCTTTCTTT
CDR3aa: CASSPHPLNTEAFF
abundance: .
v_gene: TRBV5-1
j_gene: TRBJ1-1
d_gene: .

CDR3nt: TGTGCCAGTAGTATAGACCAGAGGGTGCCCGGGGAGCTGTTTTTT
CDR3aa: CASSIDQRVPGELFF
abundance: few
v_gene: TRBV19
j_gene: TRBJ2-2
d_gene: .